These 6 T cell receptor beta chains were sequenced from one sample in a study of cytomegalovirus exposure and HLA in healthy donors. PCR employed 60 Vbeta and 13 Jbeta primers. The repertoire was sequenced with immunoSEQ multiplex PCR; TCRdb's copy has only in-frame clones and lacks some. The repertoire holds 35,000 to 45,000 clones, 45% to 55% seen once, with more than 5% in the top ten. The specimen sequenced was PBMCs. The source is a woman aged 40 to 50 in good health and CMV-seropositive.

The chain links TRBV5-6 to TRBJ1-6; possibly TRBD1 for D (6 bases). Trimming removed 3 bases at V and 3 bases at J, with 13 bases between. The CDR3 runs to 16 residues. Germline values: CDR1 SGHDT, CDR2 YYEEEE. Written as DNA, the CDR3 is TGTGCCAGCAGCTGGGGGGGCAGTAACTATAATTCACCCCTCCACTTT. This codes for CASSWGGSNYNSPLHF. Full variable domain (rest looked up from reference TRBV5-6 and TRBJ1-6): DAGVTQSPTHLIKTRGQQVTLRCSPKSGHDTVSWYQQALGQGPQFIFQYYEEEERQRGNFPDRFSGHQFPNYSSELNVNALLLGDSALYLCASSWGGSNYNSPLHFGNGTRLTVT.

The chain uses TRBV19 and TRBJ2-2; D is ambiguous. V was trimmed by 4 bases and J by 8 bases, leaving 14 bases between them. CDR3 size: 14 residues. CDR1 and CDR2 from the germline V gene are LNHDA and SQIVND (reference sequence). The CDR3 here is CASSTLLELGELFF. In DNA form, the CDR3 reads TGTGCCAGTAGTACCCTCTTAGAGCTTGGGGAGCTGTTTTTT.

CDR3 loop: CASSGWGDTEAFF. Here the CDR3 DNA reads TGTGCCAGCAGTGGGTGGGGGGACACTGAAGCTTTCTTT. The chain joins TRBV27 to TRBJ1-1; possible D gene TRBD1, 5 bases. CDR3 length: 13 residues. V was pared by 5 bases and J by 3 bases, with 10 bases between. Germline CDR1 reads MNHEY; CDR2 reads SMNVEV (reference sequence).

By frequency in the sample, this clone is medium-sized. The chain recombines TRBV5-4 with TRBJ1-3, with D perhaps matching TRBD1 (5 bases). V was trimmed by 4 bases and J by 1 base, leaving 12 bases between them. This CDR3 has 15 residues. CDR1 is SGHNT, CDR2 YYREEE, per germline (reference sequence). CDR3 nucleotides: TGTGCCAGCAGCCCCGGGGGGGAATCTGGAAACACCATATATTTT. This translates into CASSPGGESGNTIYF.

About this clone itself: This likely comes from a read error, as the CDR3 has no conserved phenylalanine or tryptophan at its end. The chain is built from TRBV27 and TRBJ1-6; D uncertain. CDR1 MNHEY and CDR2 SMNVEV come from the germline V gene (reference sequence). This CDR3 has 12 residues. Trimming shortened V by 6 bases and J by 6 bases, and 6 bases separated the two germline ends. The CDR3 protein is CASRYSNSPLHL. The CDR3 region has the DNA TGTGCCAGCAGATACAGTAATTCACCCCTCCACCTT.

This clone was recorded a few times. The chain uses TRBV15 and TRBJ2-5; 10 positions match TRBD1. Trimming removed 10 bases from V and 7 bases from J; junction bases left unmatched: 6. The CDR3 is 12 amino acids. From germline, CDR1 is LNHNV and CDR2 YYDKDF (reference sequence). CDR3 nucleotide sequence: TGTGCCAAGTTGACAGGGGGCGGGACCCAGTACTTC. As protein: CAKLTGGGTQYF.